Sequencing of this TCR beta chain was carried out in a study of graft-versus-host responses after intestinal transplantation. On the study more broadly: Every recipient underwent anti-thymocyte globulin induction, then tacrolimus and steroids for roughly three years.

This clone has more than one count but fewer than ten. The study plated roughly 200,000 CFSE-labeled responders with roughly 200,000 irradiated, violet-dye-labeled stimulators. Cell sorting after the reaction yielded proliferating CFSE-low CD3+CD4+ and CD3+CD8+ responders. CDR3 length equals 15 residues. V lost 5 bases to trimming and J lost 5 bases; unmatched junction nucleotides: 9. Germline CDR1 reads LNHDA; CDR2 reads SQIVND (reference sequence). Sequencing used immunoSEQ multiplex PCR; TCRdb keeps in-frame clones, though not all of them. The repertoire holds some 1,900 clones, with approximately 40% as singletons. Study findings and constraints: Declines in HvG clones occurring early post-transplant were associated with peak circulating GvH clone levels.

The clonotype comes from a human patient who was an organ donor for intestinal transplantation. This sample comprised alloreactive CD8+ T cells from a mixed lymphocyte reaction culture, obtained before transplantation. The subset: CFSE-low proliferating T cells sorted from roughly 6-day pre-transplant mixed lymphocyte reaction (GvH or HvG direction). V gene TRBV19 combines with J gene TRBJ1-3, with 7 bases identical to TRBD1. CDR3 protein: CASSPTGLMRNTIYF. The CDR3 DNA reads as TGTGCCAGTAGTCCGACAGGGCTTATGCGAAACACCATATATTTT.